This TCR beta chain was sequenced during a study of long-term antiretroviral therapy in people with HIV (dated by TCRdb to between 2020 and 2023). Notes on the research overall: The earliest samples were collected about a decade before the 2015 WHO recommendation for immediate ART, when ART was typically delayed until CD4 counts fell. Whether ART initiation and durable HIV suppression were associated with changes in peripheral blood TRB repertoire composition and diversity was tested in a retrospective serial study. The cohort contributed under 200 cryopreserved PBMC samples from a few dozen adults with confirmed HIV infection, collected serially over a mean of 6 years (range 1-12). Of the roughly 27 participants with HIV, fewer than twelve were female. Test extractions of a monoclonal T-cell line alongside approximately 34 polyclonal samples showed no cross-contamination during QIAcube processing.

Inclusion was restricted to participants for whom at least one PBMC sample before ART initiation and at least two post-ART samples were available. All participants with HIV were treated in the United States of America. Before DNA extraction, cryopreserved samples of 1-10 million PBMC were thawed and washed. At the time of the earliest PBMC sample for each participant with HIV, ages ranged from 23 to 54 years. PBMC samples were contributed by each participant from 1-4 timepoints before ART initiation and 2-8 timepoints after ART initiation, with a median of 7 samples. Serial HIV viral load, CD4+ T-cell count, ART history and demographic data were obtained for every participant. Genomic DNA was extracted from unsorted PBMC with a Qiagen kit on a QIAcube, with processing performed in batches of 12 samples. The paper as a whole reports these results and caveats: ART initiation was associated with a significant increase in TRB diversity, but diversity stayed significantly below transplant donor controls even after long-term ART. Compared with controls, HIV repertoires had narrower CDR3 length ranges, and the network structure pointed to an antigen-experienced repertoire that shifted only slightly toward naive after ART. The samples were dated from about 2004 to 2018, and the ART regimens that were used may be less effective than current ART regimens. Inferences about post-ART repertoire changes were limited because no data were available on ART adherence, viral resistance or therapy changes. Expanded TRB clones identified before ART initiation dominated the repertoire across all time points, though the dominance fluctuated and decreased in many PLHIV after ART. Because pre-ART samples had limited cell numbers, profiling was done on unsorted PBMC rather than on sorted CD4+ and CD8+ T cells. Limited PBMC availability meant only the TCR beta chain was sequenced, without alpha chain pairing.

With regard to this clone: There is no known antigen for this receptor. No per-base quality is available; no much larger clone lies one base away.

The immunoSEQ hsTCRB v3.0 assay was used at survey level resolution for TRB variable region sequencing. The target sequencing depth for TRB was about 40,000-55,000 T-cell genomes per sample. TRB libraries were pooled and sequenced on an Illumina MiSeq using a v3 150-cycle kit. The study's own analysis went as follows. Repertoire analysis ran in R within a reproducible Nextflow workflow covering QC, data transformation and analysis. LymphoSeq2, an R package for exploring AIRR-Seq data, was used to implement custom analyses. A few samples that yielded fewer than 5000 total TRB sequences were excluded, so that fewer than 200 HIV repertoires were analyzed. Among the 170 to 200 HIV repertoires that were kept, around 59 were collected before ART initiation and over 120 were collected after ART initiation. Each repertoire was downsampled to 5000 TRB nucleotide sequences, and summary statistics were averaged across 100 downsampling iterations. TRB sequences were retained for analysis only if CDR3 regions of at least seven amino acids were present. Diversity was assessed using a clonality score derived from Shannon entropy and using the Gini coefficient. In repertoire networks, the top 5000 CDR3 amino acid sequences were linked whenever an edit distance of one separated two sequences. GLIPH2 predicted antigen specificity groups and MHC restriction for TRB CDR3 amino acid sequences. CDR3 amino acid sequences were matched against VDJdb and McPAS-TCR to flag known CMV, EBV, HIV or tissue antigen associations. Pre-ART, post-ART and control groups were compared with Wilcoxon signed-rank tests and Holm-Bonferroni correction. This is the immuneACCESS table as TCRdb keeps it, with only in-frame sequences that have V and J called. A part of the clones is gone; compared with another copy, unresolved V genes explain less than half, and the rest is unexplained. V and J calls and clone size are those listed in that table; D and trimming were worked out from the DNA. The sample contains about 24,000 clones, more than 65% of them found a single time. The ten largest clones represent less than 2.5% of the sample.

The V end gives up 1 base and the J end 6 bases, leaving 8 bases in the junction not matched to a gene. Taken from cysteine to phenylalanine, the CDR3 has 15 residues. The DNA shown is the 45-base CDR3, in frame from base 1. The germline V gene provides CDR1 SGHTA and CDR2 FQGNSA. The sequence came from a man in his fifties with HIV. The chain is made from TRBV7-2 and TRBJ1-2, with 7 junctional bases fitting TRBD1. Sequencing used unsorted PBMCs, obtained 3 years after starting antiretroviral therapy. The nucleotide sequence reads TGTGCCAGCAGCTTAGAAGGGACAGCGGGAAATGGCTACACCTTC. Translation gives CASSLEGTAGNGYTF. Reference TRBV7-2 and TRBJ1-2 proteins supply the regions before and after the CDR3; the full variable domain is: GAGVSQSPSNKVTEKGKDVELRCDPISGHTALYWYRQSLGQGLEFLIYFQGNSAPDKSGLPSDRFSAERTGGSVSTLTIQRTQQEDSAVYLCASSLEGTAGNGYTFGSGTRLTVV.